The present TCR beta chain was sequenced within a study of cytomegalovirus exposure and HLA in healthy donors (dated by TCRdb to about 2017). With regard to the full study: According to an earlier analysis of several hundred of the donors, roughly 180 million T cells yielded 90 million to 130 million unique TCR beta sequences and about 280 Gb of sequence data. Along with the roughly 700-subject first cohort, a separate validation cohort of over a hundred different subjects was used. A later analysis re-examined previously published TCR beta repertoires from over 500 donors and added high-resolution HLA genotyping to investigate patterns of TCR occurrence. Among the approximately 400 genotyped donors, approximately 82% belonged to the genetic ancestry cluster associated with self-reported Caucasian donors. Because of strong linkage in the cohort, a handful of DR-DQ haplotypes were treated as single units for association and clustering. Rather than using new phenotypic data, the later analysis identified candidate immune exposures from TCR beta sequences and from how often those sequences occurred across donors. The study aimed to test whether signatures of past pathogen exposure could be identified by cataloging public T cell receptors. An earlier analysis of 587 of the donors used high-throughput TCR beta sequencing to judge whether each TCR beta V gene segment behaved as functional or pseudogenic. Approximately 300 gigabases of sequencing data and approximately 91 million unique TCR sequences made up an early release that covered over 550 HLA-typed donors. The number of typed donors differed by locus: about 620-630 for A, B, C, DRB1 and DQB1; 522 for DQA1; about 600 for DPA1; and roughly 450 for DPB1. Among roughly 400 genotyped donors of the cohort, an average of around 250,000 unique TCR beta nucleotide sequences was sequenced per donor, of which roughly 17% were non-productive. Every repertoire in the discovery cohort had been generated on one and the same sequencing platform. Donor age, sex, ethnicity and CMV serostatus were compiled together with the repertoire data. High-throughput TCR immunosequencing, statistical association of individual TCRs with disease status, and machine learning were combined to predict cytomegalovirus infection status. Both class I and class II loci were covered by HLA typing, at four-digit resolution. Genome-wide SNP genotypes for about 65% of the roughly 670 donors were used in a later genetic analysis, which treated that subset as a discovery cohort. The study profiled the T cell repertoires of some 610 subjects by immunosequencing and related them to cytomegalovirus serostatus.

Overall study results and their limits: In this cohort, only TCR beta chains were sequenced, and detectable features were limited by the absence of alpha or paired-chain data. An earlier analysis of approximately 590 of the donors showed that most TCR beta V segments appeared in productive rearrangements either about 87% or about 30% of the time, which broadly matched IMGT annotations. A later analysis found that most CMV-associated TCR beta chains appeared HLA-restricted, with HLA associations seemingly driven largely by CMV exposure. Some IMGT-functional V segments, including TRBV6-2 and TRBV6-3, could not be told apart with the 87-base-pair reads, so those segments were excluded. Because HLA typing was missing for some donors at each locus, association tests included only the typed subset. According to a later analysis, TCR association rates differed among HLA loci, with DRB1 alleles showing the most associated TCRs and HLA-C alleles showing the fewest. The authors suggested that the approach could potentially be generalized to other disease states and immunological phenotypes. A cluster of highly shared sequence variants was judged likely to represent a technical artifact of the sequencing pipeline. While some public TCRs were present in many individuals, most TCR sequences turned up only very rarely across donors. A further reported finding was that TCR beta sequences accurately predicted the HLA-A and HLA-B alleles for most subjects in the first cohort. A total of fewer than 200 TCR beta chains were listed by the study as associated with cytomegalovirus. Specific HLA alleles were associated with 16,951 TCR beta sequences at a false discovery rate of 0.05 in a later analysis. Strong co-occurrence of HLA alleles, especially DR and DQ, made assigning TCR associations to individual alleles difficult. In a later analysis, HLA-associated TCR beta chains were found to be more clonally expanded and to have lower generation probabilities than equally common non-associated chains. V-gene and J-gene trimming of TCR beta chains was associated with a missense DCLRE1C variant in a later genetic analysis, and the association was replicated in an independent cohort. According to a later analysis, parvovirus B19, influenza, CMV and Epstein-Barr virus appeared linked to several top co-occurrence clusters. The only immune exposure information available for the cohort was CMV serostatus. The classifier was reported to diagnose cytomegalovirus status with high specificity and sensitivity in both the original cohort and the validation cohort. Approximately 16 rarely observed V segments, including chromosome 9 orphons, were excluded from the earlier analysis of about 610 of the donors because counts were too low. Linkage disequilibrium might explain the correlated functional status among segregating V segments, but an unknown experimental factor could not be excluded. The presence/absence analyses assumed that sequencing depth was roughly uniform across donors, and that assumption may not be true. In vitro tests confirmed that a few of the cytomegalovirus-associated TCR beta chains recognize cytomegalovirus antigens. A later genetic analysis reported fewer N-insertions in productive TCRs among donors in an Asian-associated ancestry cluster than the approximately 700-donor mean.

V is trimmed back by 4 bases and J by 6 bases, and the junction contains 2 bases that no gene match accounts for. The CDR3 covers 14 residues, taking in both the cysteine and the phenylalanine. CDR3 DNA only is kept here, 42 bases in frame from base 1. CDR1 and CDR2, looked up from the germline V gene, are SGHTA and FQGTGA. To prepare the library, the immunoSEQ multiplex PCR assay was applied. A mixture of 60 forward primers for TCR Vbeta segments and 13 reverse primers for TCR Jbeta segments was used in the multiplex PCR. Amplification of the CDR3 region of rearranged TCR beta genes was performed with a multiplex PCR assay on genomic DNA. The Illumina HiSeq System was used to sequence the amplified TCR beta libraries as 87-base-pair reads. Per the authors' processing: A later analysis counted approximately 84 million unique TCR beta chains across the 690 or so repertoires, and roughly 9.9 million of these chains were shared by at least two donors. Raw reads were error-corrected and collapsed into unique sequences with a nearest-neighbor algorithm that merged closely related sequences to remove PCR and sequencing errors. V, D and J gene segments were assigned by aligning CDR3 sequences to IMGT reference sequences. For a sequence to be retained, a match of at least six nucleotides to both a V gene segment and a J gene segment was required. A rearrangement counted as productive if the CDR3 had no stop codons and remained in frame with V and J, and every other rearrangement counted as non-productive. Following IMGT convention, CDR3 was defined as the stretch from the second conserved V-encoded cysteine up to the conserved J-encoded phenylalanine. In an earlier analysis of roughly 610 of the donors, sequences lacking an unambiguous match to a single V gene segment were excluded. An earlier analysis of fewer than 650 of the donors classified V segments as functional when productive rearrangements were above 56.7% and as segregating when the standard deviation between donors was above 5%. To diagnose cytomegalovirus status from the catalog of TCR beta chain sequences, a statistical classification framework was built. In a later analysis, V and J genes were assigned by comparing TCR nucleotide sequences against IMGT/GENE-DB human TR gene sequences. In a later analysis, CDR3 sequences and most-parsimonious VDJ recombination scenarios were assigned using the TCRdist pipeline. In a later analysis, every TCR beta chain was defined by the combination of its CDR3 amino acid sequence and its V-gene family, and reads without a unique V-gene family were dropped. To address suspected cross-contamination and a sequencing artifact, a later analysis removed several hundred highly shared, low-generation-probability nucleotide sequences. For each public chain, a later analysis derived a clonal expansion index from normalized ranks of inferred template counts within each repertoire. A later analysis computed generation probabilities with a VDJ recombination model fitted to out-of-frame rearrangements, and checked the results against IGoR. In a later analysis, TCR-TCR, TCR-HLA and TCR-CMV co-occurrence was scored with hypergeometric tests, and a repertoire-size bias correction was applied to TCR pairs. A later analysis estimated false discovery rates by permuting HLA or CMV assignments 20 times. In a later analysis, co-occurring TCRs were grouped using DBSCAN, and TCRdist sequence similarity was added for clustering within HLA-allele-positive subsets. Repertoires with fewer than 30,000 or more than 120,000 public chains were left out of co-occurrence clustering, as were roughly five repertoires with anomalous nucleotide sharing. The clones in this table, taken by TCRdb from immuneACCESS, are in-frame only. Not every clone is retained; where verified, under half of the shortfall comes from an unresolved V gene, and the cause of the rest is unknown. For V, J and clone size, that table is used; D and trimming come from the DNA. The sample's own table lists around 100,000 clones. The ten largest clones take up around 3.6% of the sample.

As regards this clone: Its antigen is currently not known.

The cohort comprised under 700 healthy bone marrow donors. All cohort members were sampled while nominally healthy, although unrecorded immune exposures were likely present. The donor tested CMV seronegative and was one of the 352 seronegative cohort members. Every donor gave a peripheral blood sample, and the peripheral blood mononuclear cells from that sample were used for TCR beta sequencing. Genomic DNA extraction from the blood cell samples was performed with the Qiagen DNeasy Blood Extraction Kit. The sequenced sample was PBMCs. The sequence was obtained from a woman in her 30s in good health and CMV-seronegative. The chain links TRBV7-3 with TRBJ2-3; TRBD2 aligns with 12 central bases. The CDR3 has the sequence CASSSLAGGDTQYF. The nucleotide sequence is TGTGCCAGCAGCTCCCTAGCGGGGGGGGATACGCAGTATTTT.